This T cell receptor (beta chain) was recovered during a study of long-term antiretroviral therapy in people with HIV (dated by TCRdb to between 2021 and 2024). As for the study more broadly: The earliest samples were collected approximately a decade before the 2015 WHO recommendation for immediate ART, a period when ART was typically delayed until CD4 counts fell. No cross-contamination during QIAcube processing turned up in test extractions that ran a monoclonal T-cell line alongside more than 30 polyclonal samples. Of the approximately 30 participants with HIV, 10 to 11 were female. A total of approximately 200 cryopreserved PBMC samples came from approximately 30 adults with confirmed HIV infection and were collected serially over a mean of roughly six years (range 1-12). A retrospective serial study tested whether ART initiation and durable HIV suppression were associated with changes in peripheral blood TRB repertoire composition and diversity.

Overall study outcomes, separate from this receptor: Compared with controls, HIV repertoires had narrower CDR3 length ranges, and the network structure pointed to an antigen-experienced repertoire that shifted only slightly toward naive after ART. Starting ART was linked to a significant rise in TRB diversity, yet even after long-term ART the diversity remained significantly lower than in transplant donor controls. Unsorted PBMC were profiled instead of sorted CD4+ and CD8+ T cells because pre-ART samples had limited cell numbers. Samples dated from the mid-2000s to the late 2010s, and the ART regimens used may be less effective than current ones. Limited PBMC availability meant only the TCR beta chain was sequenced, without alpha chain pairing. No data were available on ART adherence, viral resistance or therapy changes, limiting inferences about post-ART repertoire changes. Expanded TRB clones identified before ART initiation dominated the repertoire at all time points, although this dominance fluctuated and declined in many PLHIV after ART.

The immunoSEQ hsTCRB v3.0 assay was used at survey level resolution to sequence the TRB variable region. A depth of roughly 35,000-55,000 T-cell genomes per sample was targeted for TRB sequencing. Pooled TRB libraries were sequenced on an Illumina MiSeq with a v3 150-cycle kit. The authors processed their data as follows. Repertoire analysis was performed in R inside a reproducible Nextflow workflow that covered QC, data transformation and analysis. LymphoSeq2, an R package for AIRR-Seq data exploration, was used to implement custom analyses. A handful of samples yielding fewer than 5000 total TRB sequences were excluded, leaving 188 analyzed HIV repertoires. Among the approximately 190 retained HIV repertoires, under 65 were collected before ART initiation and 129 after ART initiation. Repertoires were downsampled to 5000 TRB nucleotide sequences, with summary statistics averaged over 100 downsampling iterations. TRB sequences were retained for analysis only if CDR3 regions of at least seven amino acids were present. Two measures captured diversity: a Shannon entropy-derived clonality score and the Gini coefficient. Repertoire networks linked the top 5000 CDR3 amino acid sequences whenever two sequences differed by an edit distance of one. For TRB CDR3 amino acid sequences, GLIPH2 was used to predict antigen specificity groups and MHC restriction. CDR3 amino acid sequences were matched against VDJdb and McPAS-TCR to flag known CMV, EBV, HIV or tissue antigen associations. Pre-ART, post-ART and control groups were compared with Wilcoxon signed-rank tests and Holm-Bonferroni correction. The source is immuneACCESS, and TCRdb retained only in-frame sequences with V and J called. Part of the clones is not carried over; for the studies checked, unresolved V genes explain less than half of this, and the remainder is unexplained. D and trimming were read from the DNA, whereas the V and J calls and clone size are those reported in that table. Here the sample has over 15,000 clones; around 86% occur a single time. The top ten clonotypes cover roughly a tenth of the sample.

Compared with germline, V lacks 4 bases and J lacks 10 bases; bases without a gene match: 2. The germline V gene specifies MGHRA as CDR1 and YSYEKL as CDR2. The CDR3 starts with the cysteine, ends with the phenylalanine, and has 12 residues. Of all the DNA, just the CDR3 is kept, 36 bases in frame from base 1. Details on this clone: Its target antigen remains unknown. Nothing much larger sits one base from this clone, and base qualities are not available.

To be included, a participant needed at least one PBMC sample from before ART initiation plus at least two post-ART samples. Treatment was received in the United States of America by all participants with HIV. Before DNA extraction, cryopreserved samples of 1-10 million PBMC were thawed and then washed. At the time of the earliest PBMC sample, participants with HIV were aged between about 23 and 55 years. PBMC samples from each participant spanned 1-4 timepoints before ART initiation and 2-8 timepoints after ART initiation, with a median of 7 samples. Serial HIV viral load, CD4+ T-cell count, ART history and demographic data were obtained for every participant. A Qiagen kit on a QIAcube was used to extract genomic DNA from unsorted PBMC, with samples processed in batches of 12.

This TCR was recovered from a man aged 35-49 years with HIV. The sequenced sample was unsorted PBMCs, obtained 0.5 years after starting antiretroviral therapy. The chain links TRBV4-1 with TRBJ1-4; TRBD1 fits 8 bases in the junction. At the DNA level, the sequence is TGCGCCAGCAGCCTAGGACAGGGAAAACTGTTTTTT. Its translation reads: CASSLGQGKLFF.